The rows below give T cell receptor beta chains drawn from one sample of a study of blood T cell repertoires in COVID-19. Profiled with immunoSEQ multiplex PCR; TCRdb holds only in-frame clones, not every one. The sample consists of about 87,000 clones, around 83% of them appearing once. The source material was peripheral blood. All receptors derive from a woman aged 70 to 79 with acute or convalescent COVID-19. CDR3s include the opening cysteine and the closing phenylalanine or tryptophan. Fields, in order: clone size, J gene, D gene, CDR3 length, V gene, CDR3 protein, CDR3 DNA. D genes are given only for firm matches. Expanded clones are given a class, and other clones once, few, many or no size at all.

clone size: .; J gene: TRBJ1-6; D gene: TRBD1; CDR3 length: 14; V gene: TRBV19; CDR3 protein: CASRTTGSNSPLHF; CDR3 DNA: TGTGCCAGTAGGACGACAGGGAGTAATTCACCCCTCCACTTT
clone size: .; J gene: TRBJ2-2; D gene: .; CDR3 length: 16; V gene: TRBV15; CDR3 protein: CATSRAQGTGTGELFF; CDR3 DNA: TGTGCCACCAGCAGGGCTCAGGGGACGGGGACCGGGGAGCTGTTTTTT
clone size: few; J gene: TRBJ1-1; D gene: TRBD1; CDR3 length: 12; V gene: TRBV10-3; CDR3 protein: CATGQGNTEAFF; CDR3 DNA: TGTGCCACCGGACAGGGGAACACTGAAGCTTTCTTT
clone size: .; J gene: TRBJ2-3; D gene: .; CDR3 length: 13; V gene: TRBV7-9; CDR3 protein: CASSRGLEDTQYF; CDR3 DNA: TGTGCCAGCAGCCGGGGGTTAGAAGATACGCAGTATTTT
clone size: .; J gene: TRBJ1-2; D gene: .; CDR3 length: 13; V gene: TRBV11-2; CDR3 protein: CASSQGINYGYTF; CDR3 DNA: TGTGCCAGCAGCCAGGGGATCAACTATGGCTACACCTTC
clone size: .; J gene: TRBJ1-1; D gene: .; CDR3 length: 17; V gene: TRBV5-1; CDR3 protein: CASSLGPGVQGNTEAFF; CDR3 DNA: TGCGCCAGCAGCTTGGGGCCGGGAGTTCAGGGTAACACTGAAGCTTTCTTT
clone size: .; J gene: TRBJ1-2; D gene: TRBD1; CDR3 length: 15; V gene: TRBV28; CDR3 protein: CASSLLGQGAGGYTF; CDR3 DNA: TGTGCCAGCAGTTTACTGGGACAGGGGGCGGGCGGCTACACCTTC
clone size: .; J gene: TRBJ1-1; D gene: .; CDR3 length: 14; V gene: TRBV3-1/TRBV3-2; CDR3 protein: CASSPRGVNPEAFF; CDR3 DNA: TGTGCCAGCAGCCCCAGGGGCGTAAACCCTGAAGCTTTCTTT
clone size: few; J gene: TRBJ1-1; D gene: TRBD1; CDR3 length: 15; V gene: TRBV7-2; CDR3 protein: CASSRRTGGETEAFF; CDR3 DNA: TGTGCCAGCAGCAGACGGACAGGGGGGGAAACTGAAGCTTTCTTT
clone size: .; J gene: TRBJ2-1; D gene: TRBD2; CDR3 length: 18; V gene: TRBV20-1; CDR3 protein: CSASAPGLAGRGYNEQFF; CDR3 DNA: TGCAGTGCTAGTGCCCCGGGACTAGCGGGCCGGGGGTACAATGAGCAGTTCTTC
clone size: .; J gene: TRBJ1-3; D gene: .; CDR3 length: 16; V gene: TRBV13; CDR3 protein: CASSPPRGQYGNTIYF; CDR3 DNA: TGTGCCAGCAGCCCACCCAGGGGCCAGTATGGAAACACCATATATTTT
clone size: once; J gene: TRBJ2-3; D gene: TRBD1; CDR3 length: 13; V gene: TRBV7-2; CDR3 protein: CASSLQGDSGQYF; CDR3 DNA: TGTGCCAGCAGCCTGCAGGGGGACAGTGGGCAGTATTTT
clone size: .; J gene: TRBJ1-2; D gene: TRBD1; CDR3 length: 14; V gene: TRBV5-6; CDR3 protein: CASSELGQVYGYTF; CDR3 DNA: TGTGCCAGCAGCGAACTGGGACAGGTTTATGGCTACACCTTC
clone size: .; J gene: TRBJ1-1; D gene: .; CDR3 length: 13; V gene: TRBV30; CDR3 protein: CAWSVRVDTEAFF; CDR3 DNA: TGTGCCTGGAGTGTACGAGTAGACACTGAAGCTTTCTTT
clone size: .; J gene: TRBJ1-1; D gene: TRBD1; CDR3 length: 14; V gene: TRBV29-1; CDR3 protein: CSVRPQGADTEAFF; CDR3 DNA: TGCAGCGTCCGACCCCAGGGGGCGGACACTGAAGCTTTCTTT
clone size: .; J gene: TRBJ2-3; D gene: .; CDR3 length: 11; V gene: TRBV20-1; CDR3 protein: CSARQRDTQYF; CDR3 DNA: TGCAGTGCTAGACAGAGGGATACGCAGTATTTT
clone size: once; J gene: TRBJ2-3; D gene: TRBD1; CDR3 length: 15; V gene: TRBV7-8; CDR3 protein: CASSPPGQGADTQYF; CDR3 DNA: TGTGCCAGCAGCCCACCGGGACAGGGGGCAGATACGCAGTATTTT
clone size: .; J gene: TRBJ1-6; D gene: .; CDR3 length: 16; V gene: TRBV3-1/TRBV3-2; CDR3 protein: CASSQRDTIRGSPLHF; CDR3 DNA: TGTGCCAGCAGCCAACGGGATACGATAAGAGGCTCACCCCTCCACTTT
clone size: .; J gene: TRBJ1-2; D gene: TRBD1; CDR3 length: 15; V gene: TRBV5-4; CDR3 protein: CASSLILGQGNGYTF; CDR3 DNA: TGTGCCAGCAGCTTGATTTTGGGACAGGGCAATGGCTACACCTTC
clone size: .; J gene: TRBJ2-3; D gene: .; CDR3 length: 15; V gene: TRBV19; CDR3 protein: CASSGQLGGTDTQYF; CDR3 DNA: TGTGCCAGTAGTGGACAGTTAGGGGGCACAGATACGCAGTATTTT
clone size: .; J gene: TRBJ2-3; D gene: TRBD1; CDR3 length: 15; V gene: TRBV2; CDR3 protein: CASSWGQGGTDTQYF; CDR3 DNA: TGTGCCAGCAGTTGGGGACAGGGAGGGACAGATACGCAGTATTTT
clone size: .; J gene: TRBJ1-4; D gene: .; CDR3 length: 15; V gene: TRBV7-8; CDR3 protein: CASSPPWGGIEKLFF; CDR3 DNA: TGTGCCAGCAGCCCACCTTGGGGGGGGATAGAAAAACTGTTTTTT
clone size: .; J gene: TRBJ1-5; D gene: .; CDR3 length: 15; V gene: TRBV5-1; CDR3 protein: CASSPDGGGNQPQHF; CDR3 DNA: TGCGCCAGCAGCCCTGACGGGGGAGGCAATCAGCCCCAGCATTTT
clone size: .; J gene: TRBJ2-1; D gene: TRBD2; CDR3 length: 16; V gene: TRBV6-4; CDR3 protein: CASSDRRGSSYNEQFF; CDR3 DNA: TGTGCCAGCAGTGACCGGCGGGGGAGCTCCTACAATGAGCAGTTCTTC
clone size: .; J gene: TRBJ1-3; D gene: TRBD1; CDR3 length: 16; V gene: TRBV5-6; CDR3 protein: CASSYGQGSAGNTIYF; CDR3 DNA: TGTGCCAGCAGCTACGGACAGGGGTCTGCTGGAAACACCATATATTTT
clone size: .; J gene: TRBJ1-2; D gene: .; CDR3 length: 12; V gene: TRBV6-6; CDR3 protein: CASSPLRGGYTF; CDR3 DNA: TGTGCCAGCAGCCCCCTCCGGGGGGGCTACACCTTC
clone size: .; J gene: TRBJ2-1; D gene: TRBD2; CDR3 length: 16; V gene: TRBV5-1; CDR3 protein: CASSLGLAGIYNEQFF; CDR3 DNA: TGCGCCAGCAGCTTGGGGCTAGCGGGGATATACAATGAGCAGTTCTTC
clone size: .; J gene: TRBJ2-7; D gene: .; CDR3 length: 15; V gene: TRBV19; CDR3 protein: CASSDAQGMFYEQYF; CDR3 DNA: TGTGCCAGTAGTGACGCCCAGGGGATGTTCTACGAGCAGTACTTC
clone size: few; J gene: TRBJ1-5; D gene: TRBD1; CDR3 length: 15; V gene: TRBV6-5; CDR3 protein: CASRATGYGNQPQHF; CDR3 DNA: TGTGCCAGCAGAGCGACAGGGTATGGGAATCAGCCCCAGCATTTT
clone size: .; J gene: TRBJ1-1; D gene: .; CDR3 length: 13; V gene: TRBV7-2; CDR3 protein: CASSSSGVTEAFF; CDR3 DNA: TGTGCCAGCAGCTCCTCAGGGGTGACTGAAGCTTTCTTT
clone size: .; J gene: TRBJ1-1; D gene: TRBD1; CDR3 length: 13; V gene: TRBV7-9; CDR3 protein: CASSQGANSEAFF; CDR3 DNA: TGTGCCAGCAGCCAGGGGGCCAACAGTGAAGCTTTCTTT
clone size: .; J gene: TRBJ1-6; D gene: .; CDR3 length: 11; V gene: TRBV25-1; CDR3 protein: CASRSEGSLHF; CDR3 DNA: TGTGCCAGCAGATCAGAGGGATCCCTCCACTTT
clone size: .; J gene: TRBJ2-2; D gene: TRBD1; CDR3 length: 15; V gene: TRBV7-9; CDR3 protein: CASSLRTGDAGELFF; CDR3 DNA: TGTGCCAGCAGCTTAAGGACAGGGGACGCCGGGGAGCTGTTTTTT
clone size: .; J gene: TRBJ2-5; D gene: TRBD2; CDR3 length: 15; V gene: TRBV7-9; CDR3 protein: CASNRMGGYQETQYF; CDR3 DNA: TGTGCCAGCAATAGGATGGGAGGGTACCAAGAGACCCAGTACTTC
clone size: few; J gene: TRBJ1-2; D gene: .; CDR3 length: 13; V gene: TRBV29-1; CDR3 protein: CSVDRTENYGYTF; CDR3 DNA: TGCAGCGTTGATCGGACAGAGAACTATGGCTACACCTTC
clone size: .; J gene: TRBJ1-1; D gene: .; CDR3 length: 14; V gene: TRBV6-5; CDR3 protein: CASRDRGAVTEAFF; CDR3 DNA: TGTGCCAGCAGGGACCGGGGGGCCGTGACTGAAGCTTTCTTT